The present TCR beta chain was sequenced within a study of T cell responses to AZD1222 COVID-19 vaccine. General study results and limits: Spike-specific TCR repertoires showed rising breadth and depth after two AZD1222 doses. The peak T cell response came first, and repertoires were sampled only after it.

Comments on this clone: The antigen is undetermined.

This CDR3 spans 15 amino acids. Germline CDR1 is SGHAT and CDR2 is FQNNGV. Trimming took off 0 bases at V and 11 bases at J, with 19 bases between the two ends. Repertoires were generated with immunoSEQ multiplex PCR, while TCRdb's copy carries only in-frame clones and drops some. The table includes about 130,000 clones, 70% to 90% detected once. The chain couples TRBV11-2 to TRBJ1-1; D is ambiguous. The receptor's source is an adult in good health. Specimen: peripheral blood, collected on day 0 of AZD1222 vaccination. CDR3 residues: CASSLDQVAAVHAFF. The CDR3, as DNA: TGTGCCAGCAGCTTAGATCAGGTGGCGGCGGTACATGCTTTCTTT.